A single sample is the source of the 10 T cell receptor beta chains below, sequenced in a study of monozygotic twins with inflammatory bowel disease. Reprocessing the 5' RACE reads, TCRdb reports a single entry for every CDR3 protein and omits DNA. Recorded for this sample: a few hundred thousand distinct CDR3 sequences. Sequencing input: blood. Receptors were obtained from a human donor with ulcerative colitis or Crohn's disease, or a healthy co-twin of an affected twin (not recorded which).

This chain links TRBV6-6 with TRBJ1-2; TCRdb returns TRBD1, unconfirmable since there is no DNA. The CDR3 is made up of 14 amino acids. Germline V gene sequence: CDR1 MNHNY, CDR2 SVGAGI (reference sequence). CDR3 region: CASSPGTVNYGYTF.

The chain links TRBV3-1 to TRBJ1-2; TCRdb outputs TRBD1, but without DNA this stays unchecked. Germline CDR1 and CDR2: LGHDT and YNNKEL (reference sequence). CDR3 length: 14 amino acids. The CDR3 here is CASSQAGQTDGYTF. Looking up the rest from reference TRBV3-1 and TRBJ1-2 gives the full variable domain: DTAVSQTPKYLVTQMGNDKSIKCEQNLGHDTMYWYKQDSKKFLKIMFSYNNKELIINETVPNRFSPKSPDKAHLNLHINSLELGDSAVYFCASSQAGQTDGYTFGSGTRLTVV.

The chain carries TRBV20-1 and TRBJ2-2; lacking DNA, the TRBD2 call made by TCRdb goes unchecked. The germline V gene has CDR1 DFQATT and CDR2 SNEGSKA (reference sequence). This CDR3 has 15 amino acids. CDR3 protein: CSARPVAENTGELFF.

This sequence joins TRBV7-3 and TRBJ2-3; TCRdb's assignment of TRBD2 cannot be checked, as there is no DNA. This CDR3 spans 15 amino acids. Germline V gene sequence: CDR1 SGHTA, CDR2 FQGTGA. This CDR3 reads CASSWTSVSTDTQYF.

The rearrangement uses TRBV7-2 and TRBJ1-4; TCRdb's assignment of TRBD1 cannot be checked, as there is no DNA. This CDR3 is built from 15 residues. The germline V gene has CDR1 SGHTA and CDR2 FQGNSA. This CDR3 reads CASSLVGAGTEKLFF.

This chain uses TRBV4-3 with TRBJ2-3; lacking DNA, the TRBD2 call made by TCRdb goes unchecked. The CDR3 totals 19 residues. The germline V gene has CDR1 LGHNA and CDR2 YSLEER. CDR3 loop: CASSQFGTSGGTSTDTQYF.

The rearrangement uses TRBV4-3 and TRBJ1-2; TCRdb outputs TRBD1, but without DNA this stays unchecked. Germline-derived CDR1 and CDR2 are LGHNA and YSLEER. The CDR3 extends over 18 amino acids. The chain's CDR3 is CASSRGGTVSGLNYGYTF.

The V and J genes are TRBV20-1 and TRBJ1-1; TCRdb picks TRBD1, but there is no DNA to check that call. This CDR3 spans 12 amino acids. Germline V gives CDR1 DFQATT, CDR2 SNEGSKA (reference sequence). CDR3 protein: CSAGQGLPEAFF.

This chain links TRBV5-1 with TRBJ2-3; the TCRdb D gene call, TRBD2, has no DNA to confirm it. This CDR3 contains 14 residues. The germline CDR1 and CDR2 sequences are SGHRS and YFSETQ. The CDR3: CASSRETRTDTQYF.

The chain couples TRBV7-3 to TRBJ2-1; the TCRdb D gene call, TRBD1, has no DNA to confirm it. The CDR3 has 15 amino acids. Germline V gene lookup returns CDR1 SGHTA and CDR2 FQGTGA. The chain's CDR3 is CASSSQGARKNEQFF.